Each of the 21 T cell receptor beta chains below was sequenced from the same sample in a study of cytomegalovirus exposure and HLA in healthy donors. The PCR contained 60 Vbeta and 13 Jbeta primers. The data were produced by immunoSEQ multiplex PCR, yet TCRdb's version contains in-frame clones alone and is incomplete. Here the sample spans about 110,000 clones, over 60% being singletons. Source material: PBMCs. Receptors originate from a human donor in good health.

The chain carries TRBV7-3 and TRBJ2-1; perhaps TRBD2 as D (5 bases). Deletions cut 0 bases from V and 3 bases from J, with 12 bases between. Germline V gives CDR1 SGHTA, CDR2 FQGTGA. The CDR3 sequence is 16 residues long. CDR3 region: CASSLTGSSHYNEQFF. CDR3 nucleotide sequence: TGTGCCAGCAGCTTAACAGGGTCTAGCCACTACAATGAGCAGTTCTTC. Together with reference TRBV7-3 and TRBJ2-1, the CDR3 gives the full variable domain: GAGVSQTPSNKVTEKGKYVELRCDPISGHTALYWYRQSLGQGPEFLIYFQGTGAADDSGLPNDRFFAVRPEGSVSTLKIQRTERGDSAVYLCASSLTGSSHYNEQFFGPGTRLTVL.

The V and J genes are TRBV7-6 and TRBJ2-7, with 7 bases lining up with TRBD1. This CDR3 comprises 15 residues. The germline CDR1 and CDR2 sequences are SGHVS and FNYEAQ. Unmatched junction bases numbered 3, after V lost 1 base and J lost 0 bases. CDR3 residues: CASSLEGTVSYEQYF. The CDR3 region has the DNA TGTGCCAGCAGCTTAGAAGGGACAGTCTCCTACGAGCAGTACTTC. Combining the CDR3 with reference TRBV7-6 and TRBJ2-7 gives the whole variable domain GAGVSQSPRYKVTKRGQDVALRCDPISGHVSLYWYRQALGQGPEFLTYFNYEAQQDKSGLPNDRFSAERPEGSISTLTIQRTEQRDSAMYRCASSLEGTVSYEQYFGPGTRLTVT.

J is TRBJ2-5 and V is TRBV27; perhaps TRBD1 as D (6 bases). The J call is uncertain, as TRBJ2-7 better fits the DNA end. CDR3 size: 15 residues. Germline CDR1 and CDR2: MNHEY and SMNVEV (reference sequence). CDR3 nucleotide sequence: TGTGCCAGCAGTTCGGACAGTGAAGGGTCCTACGAGCAGTACTTC. The encoded protein is CASSSDSEGSYEQYF.

This clone was detected a few times. This chain links TRBV7-8 with TRBJ1-1; no reliable D call. CDR1 SGHVS and CDR2 FQNEAQ come from the germline V gene. The CDR3 consists of 13 residues. The ends were cut back, 6 bases at V and 3 bases at J, with 11 bases in the middle. CDR3 coding DNA: TGTGCCAGCAGGTCTACCCGCGACACTGAAGCTTTCTTT. Residues: CASRSTRDTEAFF.

The V call is TRBV18, the J call TRBJ1-1; no reliable D call. V lost 2 bases, J lost 6 bases, and 4 bases lay in between. Germline V CDR1 and CDR2: KGHSH, LQKENI. The CDR3 consists of 11 residues. Here the CDR3 reads CASSPSAEAFF. In DNA form, the CDR3 reads TGTGCCAGCTCACCATCCGCTGAAGCTTTCTTT.

This chain joins TRBV2 and TRBJ2-3, with D perhaps TRBD1 (5 bases). CDR1 is SNHLY, CDR2 FYNNEI, per germline. V was pared by 6 bases and J by 4 bases, with 11 bases between. There are 13 residues in the CDR3. This CDR3 reads CASRAGLADTQYF. The CDR3 bases are TGTGCCAGCAGGGCAGGGTTAGCAGATACGCAGTATTTT.

This clone has a handful of counts. This chain joins TRBV5-4 and TRBJ2-1; 8 nucleotides agree with TRBD2. The CDR3 runs to 13 residues. In germline, CDR1 is SGHNT, CDR2 YYREEE (reference sequence). J gave up 8 bases and V 1 base, and 2 bases lay outside the gene matches. The CDR3, as DNA: TGTGCCAGCAGCTTGACTAGCGGCGATGAGCAGTTCTTC. This gives the protein CASSLTSGDEQFF.

The chain recombines TRBV5-6 with TRBJ1-2, with 12 bases matching TRBD1. The trim removed 3 bases at V and 7 bases at J, leaving 13 bases unmatched. The CDR3 length is 17 residues. In germline, CDR1 is SGHDT, CDR2 YYEEEE. CDR3 sequence reads: CASSWGGTGGFSGGYTF. Written as DNA, the CDR3 is TGTGCCAGCAGCTGGGGAGGGACAGGGGGCTTTTCCGGTGGCTACACCTTC. Supplemented by reference TRBV5-6 and TRBJ1-2, the full variable domain reads DAGVTQSPTHLIKTRGQQVTLRCSPKSGHDTVSWYQQALGQGPQFIFQYYEEEERQRGNFPDRFSGHQFPNYSSELNVNALLLGDSALYLCASSWGGTGGFSGGYTFGSGTRLTVV.

V usage is TRBV10-1 and J usage is TRBJ2-5, with no clear D. Germline values: CDR1 WNHNN, CDR2 SYGVQD (reference sequence). Trimming removed 5 bases at V and 5 bases at J, with 12 bases between. There are 13 residues in the CDR3. The CDR3, as DNA: TGCGCCAGCAGTTGGGCCCCCCGCGAGACCCAGTACTTC. Translating gives CASSWAPRETQYF.

This clone was seen only once. One end of the junction is discordant with germline, which a read error may explain. The CDR3 DNA follows: TGTGTCAGCATAGGACAGGGGGCTCGGAATGAGCAGTTCTTC. Translated: CVSIGQGARNEQFF. The chain combines TRBV27 with TRBJ2-1; TRBD1 agrees at 11 bases. This CDR3 contains 14 residues. Germline assignment: CDR1 MNHEY and CDR2 SMNVEV (reference sequence).

The chain couples TRBV27 to TRBJ1-2; 7 bases are a match to TRBD1. The length of the CDR3 is 14 residues. Germline-derived CDR1 and CDR2 are MNHEY and SMNVEV (reference sequence). V shed 7 bases, J shed 9 bases, and the junction held 14 bases outside the gene matches. DNA for the CDR3: TGTGCCAGCATGGGGGGATACAGGGGAGAAAGCTACACCTTC. Translated: CASMGGYRGESYTF.

The chain couples TRBV11-2 to TRBJ2-1, with 8 bases matching TRBD2. This CDR3 has 15 residues. Germline loops: CDR1 SGHAT, CDR2 FQNNGV. The junction had 8 bases not matched to a gene; V was cut back by 6 bases and J by 4 bases. CDR3 region: CASRSLAVPYNEQFF. The DNA for the CDR3 is TGTGCCAGCAGGTCACTAGCGGTCCCTTACAATGAGCAGTTCTTC.

This clone was counted between two and nine times. The J gene is TRBJ2-5, the V gene TRBV11-2; 9 bases match TRBD1. Germline CDR1 is SGHAT and CDR2 is FQNNGV. The CDR3 runs to 13 residues. The V and J ends lost 9 bases and 5 bases, in that order; junction bases with no gene match: 7. The chain's CDR3 is CASNRGRGETQYF. The CDR3 nucleotides are TGTGCCAGTAACAGGGGGCGGGGGGAGACCCAGTACTTC. Looking up the rest from reference TRBV11-2 and TRBJ2-5 gives the full variable domain: EAGVAQSPRYKIIEKRQSVAFWCNPISGHATLYWYQQILGQGPKLLIQFQNNGVVDDSQLPKDRFSAERLKGVDSTLKIQPAKLEDSAVYLCASNRGRGETQYFGPGTRLLVL.

This chain uses TRBV5-1 with TRBJ2-3; 9 nucleotides agree with TRBD1. V shed 4 bases and J 3 bases; nucleotides not matched to a gene: 3. Germline V CDR1 and CDR2: SGHRS, YFSETQ. CDR3 size: 14 residues. CDR3 DNA: TGCGCCAGCAGCAAAGGACAGGGGACAGATACGCAGTATTTT. As protein: CASSKGQGTDTQYF. Full variable domain (missing parts from reference TRBV5-1 and TRBJ2-3): KAGVTQTPRYLIKTRGQQVTLSCSPISGHRSVSWYQQTPGQGLQFLFEYFSETQRNKGNFPGRFSGRQFSNSRSEMNVSTLELGDSALYLCASSKGQGTDTQYFGPGTRLTVL.

V is TRBV4-2 and J is TRBJ1-2; D is possibly TRBD1 (5 bases). V shed 0 bases and J shed 3 bases, with 20 bases lying between them. There are 18 residues in the CDR3. CDR1 is LGHNA, CDR2 YNFKEQ, per germline. The CDR3 loop reads CASSQEVEGARLDYGYTF. CDR3 in DNA: TGTGCCAGCAGCCAAGAAGTAGAAGGGGCCCGGTTGGACTATGGCTACACCTTC.

The CDR3 DNA sequence: TGTGCCAGCAGGTCGACATCCACCTACGAGCAGTACTTC. Translated: CASRSTSTYEQYF. V is TRBV28 and J is TRBJ2-7; no reliable D call. There are 13 residues in the CDR3. From germline, CDR1 is MDHEN and CDR2 SYDVKM. Trimming took 6 bases from V and 2 from J, leaving 11 bases between them.

The chain has TRBV6-1 and TRBJ2-7, with 8 nucleotides matching TRBD2. The germline gives CDR1 MNHNS, CDR2 SASEGT. The CDR3 runs to 16 residues. V lost 1 base and J lost 0; bases outside the gene matches: 5. The CDR3 DNA sequence: TGTGCCAGCAGTGAAGTCGGGGGGGAGTACTCCTACGAGCAGTACTTC. Protein product: CASSEVGGEYSYEQYF.

The chain combines TRBV10-3 with TRBJ2-5, with a tentative D call TRBD2 (5 bases). Trimming took off 4 bases at V and 2 bases at J, with 11 bases between the two ends. The CDR3 is made up of 14 amino acids. The V gene's germline CDR1 is ENHRY and CDR2 SYGVKD. CDR3 nucleotides: TGTGCCATCAGTGGGGCGGGTGATCAAGAGACCCAGTACTTC. Protein product: CAISGAGDQETQYF.

This sequence joins TRBV5-1 and TRBJ2-1, with TRBD2 matching 9 bases. The CDR3 loop spans 14 amino acids. V lost 2 bases to trimming and J lost 6 bases; unmatched junction nucleotides: 3. Per germline, CDR1 SGHRS and CDR2 YFSETQ. CDR3 loop: CASSFGTSFNEQFF. CDR3 in DNA: TGCGCCAGCAGCTTCGGGACTAGCTTCAATGAGCAGTTCTTC.

The CDR3 region is CASTKQGAGEKLFF. In DNA, the CDR3 is TGTGCCAGCACCAAACAGGGGGCCGGTGAAAAACTGTTTTTT. This chain connects TRBV27 to TRBJ1-4; 9 positions match TRBD1. Germline CDR1 reads MNHEY; CDR2 reads SMNVEV (reference sequence). The CDR3 has 14 residues. V shed 7 bases, J shed 7 bases, and the junction held 7 bases outside the gene matches. Full variable domain (rest looked up from reference TRBV27 and TRBJ1-4): EAQVTQNPRYLITVTGKKLTVTCSQNMNHEYMSWYRQDPGLGLRQIYYSMNVEVTDKGDVPEGYKVSRKEKRNFPLILESPSPNQTSLYFCASTKQGAGEKLFFGSGTQLSVL.

The chain links TRBV28 to TRBJ2-2, with TRBD1 identical over 7 bases. Germline-derived CDR1 and CDR2 are MDHEN and SYDVKM. After removal of 1 base from V and 6 bases from J, the junction contained 8 bases not matched to a gene. This CDR3 is built from 16 residues. This CDR3 reads CASSLLGGHWSGELFF. The CDR3 bases are TGTGCCAGCAGTTTATTAGGGGGCCATTGGTCCGGGGAGCTGTTTTTT.